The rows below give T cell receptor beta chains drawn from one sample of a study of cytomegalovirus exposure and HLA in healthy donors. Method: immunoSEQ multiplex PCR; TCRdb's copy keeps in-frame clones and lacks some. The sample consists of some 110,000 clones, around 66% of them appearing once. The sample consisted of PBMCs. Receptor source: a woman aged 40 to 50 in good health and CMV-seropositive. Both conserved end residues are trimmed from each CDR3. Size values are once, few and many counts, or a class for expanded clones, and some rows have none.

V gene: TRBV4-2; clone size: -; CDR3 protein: ASSQDHSRRALTDTQY
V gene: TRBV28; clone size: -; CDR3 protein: ASSFSTSGGAGELF
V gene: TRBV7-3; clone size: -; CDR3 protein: SSSPGQGQAF
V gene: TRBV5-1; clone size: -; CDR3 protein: ASSEGTGEKPQH
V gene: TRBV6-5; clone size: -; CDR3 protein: ASSALAGHNEQF
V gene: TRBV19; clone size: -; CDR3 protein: ASRDPGRANIQY
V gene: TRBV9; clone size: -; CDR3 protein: ASSVAAGGSEQF
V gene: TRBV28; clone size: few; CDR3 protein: ASSFQASGKTRLQDIQY
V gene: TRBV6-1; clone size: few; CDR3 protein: ASSVGTNQETQY
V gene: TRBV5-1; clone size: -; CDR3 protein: ASSARVSTDTQY
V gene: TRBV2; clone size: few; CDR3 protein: ASSELEGGAGTEAF
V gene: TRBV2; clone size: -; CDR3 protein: ASRRQDGEQY
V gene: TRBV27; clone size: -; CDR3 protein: ASSSGWIAGELF
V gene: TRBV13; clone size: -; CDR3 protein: ASSALVSPGQGAEGYT
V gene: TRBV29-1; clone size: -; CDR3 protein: SVEGPYGYT
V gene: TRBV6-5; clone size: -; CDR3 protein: ASSYEDGSSYNEQF
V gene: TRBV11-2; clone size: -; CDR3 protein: ASSFRGGDTEAF
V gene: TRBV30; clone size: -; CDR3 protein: AWGQGFTTNEKLF
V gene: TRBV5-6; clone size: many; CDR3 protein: ASSLRQLLYNEQF
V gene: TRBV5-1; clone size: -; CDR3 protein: ASSPGQDRIRIEHLFAYGYT
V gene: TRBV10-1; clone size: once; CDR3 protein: ASSETINPDRATGNTIY
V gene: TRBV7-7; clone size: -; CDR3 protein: ASSIGQADIYEQY
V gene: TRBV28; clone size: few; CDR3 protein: ASSLGLAGDPWTTDTQY
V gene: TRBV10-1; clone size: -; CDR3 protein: ASSGGQAPNTGELF
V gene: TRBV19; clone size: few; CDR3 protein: ASKGLAGVSSYNEQF
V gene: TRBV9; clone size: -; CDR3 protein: ASGLAGFPGGEQF
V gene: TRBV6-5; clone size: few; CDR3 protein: ASSYSDYTEAF
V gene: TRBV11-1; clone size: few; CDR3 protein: ASSLARLAGVPQETQY
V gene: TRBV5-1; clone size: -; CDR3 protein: ASSLTSGTGTGELF
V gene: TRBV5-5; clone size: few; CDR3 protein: ASSLSVGTIGNEQF
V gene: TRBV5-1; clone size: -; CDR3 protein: ASSGTTSYEQY
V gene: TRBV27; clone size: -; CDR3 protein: ASSPARTAGNQPQH
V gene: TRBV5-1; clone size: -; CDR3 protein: ASSLAGDTYNEQF
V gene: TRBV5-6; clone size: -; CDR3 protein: ASSSLMTGTNQPQH
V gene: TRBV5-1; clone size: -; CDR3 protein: ASSLGGGGPNIVAF
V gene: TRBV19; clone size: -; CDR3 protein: ASDSGGRNGYT
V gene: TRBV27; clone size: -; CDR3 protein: ASSPPTGREQY
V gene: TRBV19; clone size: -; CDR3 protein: ASSTNRGANVLT
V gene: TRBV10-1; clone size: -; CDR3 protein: ASSESGAGDYNEQF
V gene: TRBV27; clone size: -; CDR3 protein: ASLANTGELF
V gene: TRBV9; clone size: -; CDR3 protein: ASSVVAGGGTDTQY
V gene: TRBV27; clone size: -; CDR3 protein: ASSLDTQETQY
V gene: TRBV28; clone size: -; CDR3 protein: ASRSHTEAF
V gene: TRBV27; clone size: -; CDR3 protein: ASSRTSGTYEQY
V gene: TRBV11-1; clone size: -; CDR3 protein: ASSSWGGQDHYNEQF